This T cell receptor (beta chain) was retrieved from a study of T cells in Graves' hyperthyroidism and ophthalmopathy. Study conclusions and caveats: The model predicted ophthalmopathy a median approximately 6.3 months before onset. Separating ophthalmopathy from stable hyperthyroidism was achieved by a 13 V-J model.

This clonotype was picked up one time. No antigen is known for it. The CDR3 consists of 14 residues. V lost 6 bases, J lost 3 bases, and 15 bases lay in between. Germline CDR1 reads MNHEY; CDR2 reads SVGAGI. RNA transcripts served as the template for amplifying TCR beta CDR3 regions. First-round RT-PCR with HTBI primers amplified the TCR CDR3 region. TCRdb re-called the multiplex PCR reads with MiXCR, one entry per CDR3 protein. Altogether over 90,000 distinct CDR3 sequences are present, 45% to 50% being singletons, with the ten largest covering about a quarter. Sequencing used blood. This chain uses TRBV6-5 with TRBJ2-7; the D gene is possibly TRBD1 (6 bases). This receptor was identified in a man between 40 and 49 years old with Graves' hyperthyroidism. CDR3 bases: TGTGCCAGCAGCCACGGTGTCAGGGGCTACGAGCAGTACTTC. Translation: CASSHGVRGYEQYF.